The 17 T cell receptor beta chains given below trace back to one sample, sequenced in a study of lung T cells in sarcoidosis with Löfgren's syndrome. MiXCR, run by TCRdb on the reads, gives a single entry per CDR3 protein. The sample lists about 19,000 distinct CDR3 sequences, roughly a fifth seen once, with around 0.77% in the top ten. Sample: CD4+ T cells from bronchoalveolar lavage. The receptors shown here come from a human donor with sarcoidosis (Löfgren's syndrome or another form), or a control subject (not recorded which).

The V and J genes are TRBV5-4 and TRBJ2-1; D gene unclear. Germline V gives CDR1 SGHNT, CDR2 YYREEE (reference sequence). The CDR3 loop spans 16 amino acids. V shed 5 bases and J shed 1 base, with 16 bases lying between them. The DNA for the CDR3 is TGTGCCAGCAGACTCCGCAGACTGTGTTCCTACAATGAGCAGTTCTTC. Its translation: CASRLRRLCSYNEQFF.

Ten or more counts support this clonotype. CDR3 nucleotide sequence: TGTGCCAGTAGCGGGGCCTCTGGGGCCAACGTCCTGACTTTC. It yields the protein CASSGASGANVLTF. V is TRBV12-3 or TRBV12-4 and J is TRBJ2-6, with 8 bases lining up with TRBD2. J lost 0 bases, V lost 9 bases, and 1 base had no gene match. The CDR3 covers 14 residues.

In its sample, this clonotype was seen a few times. This may be a read error: a much more frequent sequence differs by one nucleotide. The V and J genes are TRBV28 and TRBJ1-2; D call uncertain. The length of the CDR3 is 13 residues. Germline CDR1 MDHEN, CDR2 SYDVKM. Trimming removed 6 bases from V and 7 bases from J, with 15 bases in between. CDR3 DNA sequence: TGTGCCAGCAGCCTAAGTACATTGTTTGGCTACACCTTC. Its translation: CASSLSTLFGYTF.

This clonotype came up a few times. The chain links TRBV5-4 to TRBJ1-1; maybe TRBD1 (6 bases). The CDR3 is 15 residues long. The germline gives CDR1 SGHNT, CDR2 YYREEE (reference sequence). Trimming stripped 4 bases from V and 2 bases from J, with 15 bases between. The CDR3 DNA follows: TGTGCCAGCAGCATATACGACAGGCCTAACACTGAAGCTTTCTTT. This sequence encodes CASSIYDRPNTEAFF.

With respect to this clonotype: This sequence may be a read error, since a much larger clone differs from it by one base. The V and J genes are TRBV5-1 and TRBJ1-1, with D hard to call. Germline CDR1 reads SGHRS; CDR2 reads YFSETQ. This CDR3 has 14 residues. Trimming pared 0 bases from V and 6 bases from J, leaving 12 bases between. The chain's CDR3 is CASSLGRVRAEAFF. CDR3 nucleotide sequence: TGCGCCAGCAGCTTGGGGAGGGTGCGGGCTGAAGCTTTCTTT. Full variable domain (missing parts from reference TRBV5-1 and TRBJ1-1): KAGVTQTPRYLIKTRGQQVTLSCSPISGHRSVSWYQQTPGQGLQFLFEYFSETQRNKGNFPGRFSGRQFSNSRSEMNVSTLELGDSALYLCASSLGRVRAEAFFGQGTRLTVV.

Notes on this clonotype: This is likely a read error, given that the CDR3 carries no conserved phenylalanine or tryptophan at its end. The J gene is TRBJ2-7, the V gene TRBV20-1; a possible D gene is TRBD1 (5 bases). There are 13 residues in the CDR3. CDR1 DFQATT and CDR2 SNEGSKA come from the germline V gene (reference sequence). Deletions cut 3 bases from V and 6 bases from J, with 15 bases between. In DNA, the CDR3 is TGCAGTGCTAGCCATAGGACATATTTCGAGCAGTACCCC. It codes for CSASHRTYFEQYP.

As regards this clonotype: A read error may explain this, as a much larger clone is one base away. The chain combines TRBV4-2 with TRBJ2-1, with 9 nucleotides matching TRBD2. Germline V gene data show CDR1 as LGHNA and CDR2 as YNFKEQ. This CDR3 contains 16 residues. CDR3 nucleotides: TGTGCCGGCAGCCAAGCTGCCGCGGGAGGGTACAATGAGCAGTTCTTC. As protein: CAGSQAAAGGYNEQFF.

Sample share makes this clonotype medium-sized. The genes are TRBV6-2 or TRBV6-3 and TRBJ2-1; D gene ambiguous. Germline CDR1 and CDR2: MNHEY and SVGEGT. Trimming stripped 10 bases from V and 0 bases from J, with 10 bases between. The CDR3 has 13 residues. Written as DNA, the CDR3 is TGTGCCACCCAAAGGGACTCCTACAATGAGCAGTTCTTC. Translating it yields CATQRDSYNEQFF.

The sample holds many counts of this clonotype. The rearrangement uses TRBV7-2 and TRBJ2-5, with D possibly being TRBD2 (6 bases). This CDR3 region has 14 residues. The V and J ends lost 6 bases and 13 bases respectively, with 24 bases between them. Germline V gives CDR1 SGHTA, CDR2 FQGNSA. Here the CDR3 reads CASSRGTPISGRYF. DNA for the CDR3: TGTGCCAGCAGTCGCGGGACCCCCATTTCGGGGCGGTACTTC.

This clonotype has a count of ten or more. The chain has TRBV18 and TRBJ2-1; possible D gene TRBD2, 5 bases. CDR3 length equals 14 residues. V lost 6 bases and J 6 bases, leaving 15 bases between the germline ends. Germline V gives CDR1 KGHSH, CDR2 LQKENI. The CDR3 DNA reads TGTGCCAGCTCGGTCGGCCACGGGATCAATGAGCAGTTCTTC. Amino acid sequence: CASSVGHGINEQFF.

This clonotype occurred many times. V usage is TRBV7-8 and J usage is TRBJ1-3; 7 bases fit TRBD1. The CDR3 runs 16 residues. Trimming removed 3 bases from V and 0 bases from J; junction bases left unmatched: 5. Per germline, CDR1 SGHVS and CDR2 FQNEAQ. The CDR3 sequence is CASSLTGSRSGNTIYF. CDR3 bases: TGTGCCAGCAGCTTGACAGGGTCCCGCTCTGGAAACACCATATATTTT.

This clonotype is medium-sized. V usage is TRBV27 and J usage is TRBJ2-5; 9 nucleotides agree with TRBD1. The length of the CDR3 is 14 residues. The germline V gene encodes CDR1 MNHEY and CDR2 SMNVEV (reference sequence). Losses at the gene ends were 3 bases for V and 5 bases for J; bases not matched to a gene: 4. The CDR3: CASSFTGGGETQYF. CDR3 coding DNA: TGTGCCAGCAGTTTTACAGGGGGCGGTGAGACCCAGTACTTC.

With regard to this clonotype: A read error may be the cause here, since a much bigger clone is one base away. The V call is TRBV7-9, the J call TRBJ2-1; TRBD2 matches at 8 bases. This CDR3 spans 16 amino acids. Per the germline V gene, CDR1 is SEHNR and CDR2 is FQNEAQ (reference sequence). DNA of the CDR3: TGTGCCAGCAGCTTAAGCCTAGCGGGCTCCTGCAATGAGCAGTTCTTC. Translating it yields CASSLSLAGSCNEQFF.

The chain couples TRBV7-2 to TRBJ1-3; D ambiguous. Trimming shortened V by 5 bases and J by 2 bases, and 7 bases separated the two germline ends. There are 13 residues in the CDR3. Germline V gives CDR1 SGHTA, CDR2 FQGNSA. This CDR3 reads CASSRAPGNTIYF. The CDR3 nucleotides are TGTGCCAGCAGCCGGGCACCTGGAAACACCATATATTTT.

Relative to its sample, this clonotype is medium-sized. The genes are TRBV6-2 or TRBV6-3 and TRBJ2-7; no clear D gene. Germline V lookup: CDR1 MNHEY, CDR2 SVGEGT. Trimming removed 1 base at V and 6 bases at J, with 4 bases between. The CDR3 covers 11 residues. CDR3 coding DNA: TGTGCCAGCAGTTACTTGTTCGAGCAGTACTTC. It yields the protein CASSYLFEQYF.

In its sample, this clonotype ranks as medium-sized. The chain joins TRBV27 to TRBJ2-5; D remains unclear. V gave up 4 bases and J gave up 0 bases, with 9 bases separating them. The CDR3 sequence is 14 residues long. The germline V gene has CDR1 MNHEY and CDR2 SMNVEV (reference sequence). DNA of the CDR3: TGTGCCAGCAGTTCACCCGGAAACCAAGAGACCCAGTACTTC. It encodes CASSSPGNQETQYF.

The V call is TRBV5-1, the J call TRBJ2-3; 8 nucleotides line up with TRBD2. Looked up from germline, CDR1 is SGHRS and CDR2 is YFSETQ. The junction had 8 bases not matched to a gene; V was cut back by 3 bases and J by 5 bases. CDR3 length equals 15 residues. The CDR3 sequence: CASSYKAGEGDTQYF. The DNA for the CDR3 is TGCGCCAGCAGCTATAAAGCGGGAGAGGGAGATACGCAGTATTTT.